The 17 T cell receptor beta chains in this list originate from one sample, sequenced in a study of response to subunit inactivated influenza vaccine. MiXCR, run by TCRdb on the RT-PCR reads, gives a single entry per CDR3 protein. The sample consists of about 540,000 distinct CDR3 sequences, approximately 24% of them appearing once. The sample was also linked to a second study, of T cells expressing NK-cell markers. That source notes: 5'RACE template switching with UMIs generated TCR beta cDNA.

Material: CD4+ T cells sorted from PBMCs, obtained 11 to 12 days after vaccination. The source is a man aged 50 or older who received an inactivated influenza vaccine.

The chain couples TRBV12-3 or TRBV12-4 to TRBJ2-1; 7 bases align to TRBD2. With 6 bases clipped from V and 1 base from J, the junction kept 9 bases outside the gene matches. The length of the CDR3 is 16 residues. CDR3 nucleotide sequence: TGTGCCAGCAGAGAGGGTTGGGAGGGTTCCTACAATGAGCAGTTCTTC. Protein: CASREGWEGSYNEQFF.

The chain is built from TRBV20-1 and TRBJ2-1; no definite D call. Trimming shortened V by 6 bases and J by 4 bases, and 13 bases separated the two germline ends. This CDR3 has 13 amino acids. Germline V gene lookup returns CDR1 DFQATT and CDR2 SNEGSKA (reference sequence). The CDR3 is CSAVVGVYNEQFF. DNA of the CDR3: TGCAGTGCGGTGGTCGGAGTATACAATGAGCAGTTCTTC.

This clonotype appeared once. The chain combines TRBV6-1 with TRBJ1-5; D possibly corresponds to TRBD1 (6 bases). CDR3 length: 13 amino acids. Germline CDR1 is MNHNS and CDR2 is SASEGT. V lost 7 bases and J 2 bases, leaving 9 bases between the germline ends. The DNA of the CDR3 is TGTGCCAGCAAGGGGGGTGGCAATCAGCCCCAGCATTTT. Residues: CASKGGGNQPQHF.

This clonotype was recorded a few times. This chain connects TRBV5-1 to TRBJ1-3; D is ambiguous. Trimming took off 0 bases at V and 0 bases at J, with 10 bases between the two ends. This CDR3 comprises 16 residues. Per germline, CDR1 SGHRS and CDR2 YFSETQ. The CDR3 coding sequence is TGCGCCAGCAGCTTGGCCGGGATCCGCTCTGGAAACACCATATATTTT. Translated: CASSLAGIRSGNTIYF.

The chain employs TRBV12-3 or TRBV12-4 and TRBJ2-3; no reliable D call. V shed 7 bases and J shed 5 bases, with 10 bases lying between them. The CDR3 loop spans 12 amino acids. The DNA for the CDR3 is TGTGCCAGCACCTCCCGCATAGATACGCAGTATTTT. This gives the protein CASTSRIDTQYF.

This sequence joins TRBV20-1 and TRBJ1-2; 11 positions match TRBD1. The V segment lost 1 base and the J segment 8 bases; nucleotides outside the gene matches: 9. Germline CDR1 reads DFQATT; CDR2 reads SNEGSKA (reference sequence). The CDR3 spans 15 residues. In DNA form, the CDR3 reads TGCAGTGCTAGAGTATCTTTGGACAGGGGGCGAGGCTACACCTTC. Residues: CSARVSLDRGRGYTF.

This clonotype was detected only a few times. The chain has TRBV11-2 and TRBJ1-2; D not certain. The V and J ends lost 5 bases and 1 base respectively, with 8 bases between them. CDR1 and CDR2 from the germline V gene are SGHAT and FQNNGV. The CDR3 extends over 13 amino acids. CDR3 residues: CASSVTVNYGYTF. The CDR3, as DNA: TGTGCCAGCAGCGTGACTGTTAACTATGGCTACACCTTC.

This clonotype was detected a few times. The chain employs TRBV4-1 and TRBJ2-3; no firm D call. The length of the CDR3 is 13 residues. The germline gives CDR1 MGHRA, CDR2 YSYEKL. Trimming took 5 bases from V and 7 from J, leaving 13 bases between them. DNA for the CDR3: TGCGCCAGCAGCTCACAAGTGCGGAATACGCAGTATTTT. This encodes CASSSQVRNTQYF.

The table lists this clonotype with a few counts. The chain links TRBV28 to TRBJ1-3; the D is unclear. Germline values: CDR1 MDHEN, CDR2 SYDVKM. The CDR3 sequence is 11 residues long. The V end was cut by 6 bases, the J end by 4 bases, with 4 bases between. CDR3 in amino acids: CASRTGNTIYF. CDR3 in DNA: TGTGCCAGCAGGACGGGAAACACCATATATTTT. The full variable domain, in which reference TRBV28 and TRBJ1-3 provide the parts outside the CDR3, is DVKVTQSSRYLVKRTGEKVFLECVQDMDHENMFWYRQDPGLGLRLIYFSYDVKMKEKGDIPEGYSVSREKKERFSLILESASTNQTSMYLCASRTGNTIYFGEGSWLTVV.

V gene TRBV12-3 or TRBV12-4 combines with J gene TRBJ1-4, with 7 bases aligning to TRBD1. Trimming removed 5 bases from V and 0 bases from J; junction bases left unmatched: 6. This CDR3 contains 16 residues. The CDR3 region is CASSRSGTATNEKLFF. CDR3 bases: TGTGCCAGCAGTCGATCCGGGACAGCAACTAATGAAAAACTGTTTTTT.

This clonotype was counted at least ten times. The chain uses TRBV16 and TRBJ2-7; TRBD1 is a possible D gene (6 bases). The CDR3 spans 13 residues. Germline loops: CDR1 KGHSY, CDR2 FQNENV. The V and J ends lost 5 bases and 4 bases respectively, with 12 bases between them. In nucleotides, the CDR3 is TGTGCCAGCAGCACCGGGACACAATACGAGCAGTACTTC. Translating gives CASSTGTQYEQYF.

The gene calls are TRBV19 and TRBJ2-3, with a possible D match to TRBD2 (5 bases). The V gene lost 3 bases and the J gene lost 2 bases, with 12 bases spanning the gap. The CDR3 spans 15 residues. CDR1 is LNHDA and CDR2 is SQIVND in the germline V gene (reference sequence). Here the CDR3 DNA reads TGTGCCAGTAGTATTGGTAACGGGGACACAGATACGCAGTATTTT. It specifies CASSIGNGDTDTQYF.

This clonotype occurred many times. This chain links TRBV20-1 with TRBJ2-4; 8 nucleotides agree with TRBD1. The CDR3 runs 14 residues. Germline CDR1 is DFQATT and CDR2 is SNEGSKA (reference sequence). V gave up 6 bases and J gave up 1 base; unmatched junction bases: 5. CDR3 nucleotides: TGCAGTGCCTCTCAGGGGGCCGCCAAAAACATTCAGTACTTC. Its protein is CSASQGAAKNIQYF.

This clonotype was counted only a few times. The DNA of the CDR3 is TGTGCCAGCAGCGTAGGAGGTGACAGGTCGCCCCAGCATTTT. It specifies CASSVGGDRSPQHF. The chain has TRBV9 and TRBJ1-5; D perhaps matches TRBD1 (6 bases). The germline gives CDR1 SGDLS, CDR2 YYNGEE. The CDR3 sequence is 14 residues long. V was cut by 0 bases and J by 9 bases, with 13 bases left in between.

The V and J genes are TRBV4-1 and TRBJ2-5; possible D gene TRBD2, 6 bases. Germline V gene sequence: CDR1 MGHRA, CDR2 YSYEKL. The ends were cut back, 2 bases at V and 2 bases at J, with 9 bases in the middle. This CDR3 comprises 14 residues. This CDR3 is CASSQTGLQETQYF. CDR3 DNA: TGCGCCAGCAGCCAAACGGGACTTCAAGAGACCCAGTACTTC.

This sequence joins TRBV5-6 and TRBJ2-7; D ambiguous. Looked up from germline, CDR1 is SGHDT and CDR2 is YYEEEE. The V end lost 1 base, the J end lost 2 bases, and 7 bases lay between the germline ends. There are 13 residues in the CDR3. CDR3 nucleotides: TGTGCCAGCAGCTTGTGGCAGACCTACGAGCAGTACTTC. Translating it yields CASSLWQTYEQYF.

This clonotype was counted a few times. V is TRBV5-1 and J is TRBJ2-3; D remains ambiguous. Trimming shortened V by 2 bases and J by 6 bases, and 13 bases separated the two germline ends. The length of the CDR3 is 14 residues. CDR1 is SGHRS and CDR2 is YFSETQ in the germline V gene. The CDR3 reads CASSLRALGDTQYF. CDR3 nucleotides: TGCGCCAGCAGCTTAAGGGCCCTGGGTGATACGCAGTATTTT.